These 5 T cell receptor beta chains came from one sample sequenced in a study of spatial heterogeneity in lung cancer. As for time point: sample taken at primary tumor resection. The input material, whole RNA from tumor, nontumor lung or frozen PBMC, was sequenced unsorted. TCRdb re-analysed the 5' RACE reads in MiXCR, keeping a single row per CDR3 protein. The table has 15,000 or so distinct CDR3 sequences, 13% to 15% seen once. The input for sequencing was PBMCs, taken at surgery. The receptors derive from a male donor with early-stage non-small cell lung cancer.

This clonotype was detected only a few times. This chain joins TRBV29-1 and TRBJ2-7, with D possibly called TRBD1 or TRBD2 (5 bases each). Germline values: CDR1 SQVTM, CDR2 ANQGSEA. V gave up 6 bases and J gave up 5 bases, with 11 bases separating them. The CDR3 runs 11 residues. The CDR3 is CSVARGHEQYF. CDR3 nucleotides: TGCAGCGTCGCTAGGGGACACGAGCAGTACTTC.

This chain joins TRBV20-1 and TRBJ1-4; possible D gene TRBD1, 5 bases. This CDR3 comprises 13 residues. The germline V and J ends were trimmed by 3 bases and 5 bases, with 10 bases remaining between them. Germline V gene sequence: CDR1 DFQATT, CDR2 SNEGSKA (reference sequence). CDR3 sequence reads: CSASPGPNEKLFF. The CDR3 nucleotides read TGCAGTGCTAGTCCGGGACCAAATGAAAAACTGTTTTTT.

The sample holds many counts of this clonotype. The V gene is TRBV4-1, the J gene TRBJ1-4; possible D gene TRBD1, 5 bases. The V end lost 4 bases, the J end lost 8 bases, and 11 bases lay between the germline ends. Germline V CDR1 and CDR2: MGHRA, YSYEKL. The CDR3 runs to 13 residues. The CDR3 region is CASSRGTEEKLFF. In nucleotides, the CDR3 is TGCGCCAGCAGCCGCGGGACGGAGGAAAAACTGTTTTTT.

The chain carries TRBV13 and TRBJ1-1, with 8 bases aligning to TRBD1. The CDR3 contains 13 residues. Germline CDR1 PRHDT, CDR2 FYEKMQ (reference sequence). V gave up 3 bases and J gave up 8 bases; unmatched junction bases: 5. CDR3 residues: CASSFQGAMEAFF. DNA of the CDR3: TGTGCCAGCAGCTTTCAGGGGGCGATGGAAGCTTTCTTT.

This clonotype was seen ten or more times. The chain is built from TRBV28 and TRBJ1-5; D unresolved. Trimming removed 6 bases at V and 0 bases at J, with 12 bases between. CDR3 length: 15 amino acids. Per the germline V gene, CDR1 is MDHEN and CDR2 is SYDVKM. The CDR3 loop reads CASRPLGDSNQPQHF. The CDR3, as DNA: TGTGCCAGCAGACCCCTCGGGGATAGCAATCAGCCCCAGCATTTT.